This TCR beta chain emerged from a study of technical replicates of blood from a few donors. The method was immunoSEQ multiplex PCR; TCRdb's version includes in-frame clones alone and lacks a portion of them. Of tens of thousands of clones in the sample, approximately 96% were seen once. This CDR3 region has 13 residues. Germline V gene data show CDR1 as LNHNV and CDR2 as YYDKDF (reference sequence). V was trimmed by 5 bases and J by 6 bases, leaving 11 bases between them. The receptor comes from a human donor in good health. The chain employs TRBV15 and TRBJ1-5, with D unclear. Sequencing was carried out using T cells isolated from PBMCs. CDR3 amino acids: CATSFTRGQPQHF. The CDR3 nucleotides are TGTGCCACCAGCTTCACCAGAGGTCAGCCCCAGCATTTT.